Each of the 31 T cell receptor beta chains below was sequenced from the same sample in a study of glioma-infiltrating T cells after dendritic cell vaccination. The table came from immunoSEQ multiplex PCR; TCRdb's copy has only in-frame clones and leaves some out. Among fewer than 50,000 clones listed, 65% to 90% were seen once. Sequencing was performed on blood, taken before dendritic cell vaccination. These receptors came from a human donor with glioblastoma.

This clone came up once. The chain recombines TRBV18 with TRBJ2-3; 10 bases are shared with TRBD2. The V gene's germline CDR1 is KGHSH and CDR2 LQKENI. The J segment lost 2 bases and the V segment lost 2 bases, leaving 7 bases of the junction unmatched. The CDR3 has 17 amino acids. This CDR3 is CASSPRTSGFSTDTQYF. The CDR3 DNA reads as TGTGCCAGCTCACCAAGGACTAGCGGCTTTTCCACAGATACGCAGTATTTT.

This clone has just one count. The chain joins TRBV6-6 to TRBJ1-5, with D possibly TRBD1 on 5 matching bases. CDR1 is MNHNY and CDR2 is SVGAGI in the germline V gene (reference sequence). The CDR3 spans 16 residues. Trimming took 7 bases from V and 0 from J, leaving 16 bases between them. CDR3 protein: CASTPKGADSNQPQHF. As DNA, the CDR3 is TGTGCCAGCACCCCCAAAGGGGCAGATAGCAATCAGCCCCAGCATTTT.

The chain links TRBV7-8 to TRBJ2-3; 11 bases fit TRBD1. Germline CDR1 SGHVS, CDR2 FQNEAQ. Unmatched junction bases numbered 4, after V lost 1 base and J lost 7 bases. The CDR3 runs to 15 residues. As DNA, the CDR3 is TGTGCCAGCAGCTTAGGGACAGGGGGCCCGAATACGCAGTATTTT. Its protein product is CASSLGTGGPNTQYF.

The chain recombines TRBV6-1 with TRBJ1-5, with 7 bases lining up with TRBD1. Losses at the gene ends were 2 bases for V and 2 bases for J; bases not matched to a gene: 3. Germline CDR1 reads MNHNS; CDR2 reads SASEGT. This CDR3 is built from 15 residues. CDR3 nucleotides: TGTGCCAGCAGTGAAATAGGACAGGGCAATCAGCCCCAGCATTTT. It codes for CASSEIGQGNQPQHF.

J is TRBJ2-2 and V is TRBV7-9; the D is unclear. The CDR3 spans 12 residues. The V gene's germline CDR1 is SEHNR and CDR2 FQNEAQ (reference sequence). V was shortened by 8 bases and J by 9 bases, with 13 bases between the two germline ends. The CDR3 is CASHNPFRELFF. The CDR3, as DNA: TGTGCCAGCCACAATCCGTTTCGGGAGCTGTTTTTT.

This chain uses TRBV28 with TRBJ2-5, with a tentative D call TRBD1 (6 bases). The CDR3 is made up of 13 amino acids. V shed 8 bases and J shed 2 bases, with 12 bases lying between them. Germline CDR1 and CDR2: MDHEN and SYDVKM. CDR3 in amino acids: CASVTGFQETQYF. CDR3 nucleotides: TGTGCCAGCGTTACAGGGTTTCAAGAGACCCAGTACTTC.

The V and J genes are TRBV5-6 and TRBJ1-5, with TRBD1 matching 7 bases. The CDR3 runs 15 residues. J lost 6 bases, V lost 4 bases, and 10 bases had no gene match. The germline gives CDR1 SGHDT, CDR2 YYEEEE. CDR3 in amino acids: CASSLRGQLIQPQHF. CDR3 nucleotides: TGTGCCAGCAGCCTTAGGGGACAGCTGATTCAGCCCCAGCATTTT.

This clone was recorded a few times. The CDR3 nucleotides are TGTGCCAGCAGTGAAGTGGCCACAGATACGCAGTATTTT. Its translation is CASSEVATDTQYF. The rearrangement joins TRBV6-1 to TRBJ2-3; D unresolved. The CDR3 has 13 amino acids. V lost 1 base and J lost 2, with 4 bases in between. Germline V lookup: CDR1 MNHNS, CDR2 SASEGT.

As concerns this clone: One junction end does not reproduce the germline sequence, and a read error may be involved. The rearrangement joins TRBV5-1 to TRBJ2-2; 9 bases agree with TRBD2. This CDR3 is built from 17 residues. The germline V gene has CDR1 SGHRS and CDR2 YFSETQ. In DNA form, the CDR3 reads TGCGCCAGCGGCTTGGGCTCTAGCGGGATTGCCACCGGGGAGCTGTTTTTT. Protein sequence: CASGLGSSGIATGELFF.

This clone is a singleton in its sample. The chain employs TRBV19 and TRBJ2-7; 7 bases map to TRBD1. CDR1 is LNHDA, CDR2 SQIVND, per germline (reference sequence). J gave up 1 base and V 0 bases, and 3 bases lay outside the gene matches. This CDR3 is built from 15 residues. DNA of the CDR3: TGTGCCAGTAGTATAGATTGGGACAGATCCTACGAGCAGTACTTC. This translates into CASSIDWDRSYEQYF.

V gene TRBV4-1 combines with J gene TRBJ2-7; D possibly corresponds to TRBD2 (6 bases). The V gene lost 5 bases and the J gene lost 0 bases, with 14 bases spanning the gap. This CDR3 is 15 amino acids long. Germline CDR1 MGHRA, CDR2 YSYEKL. CDR3 in amino acids: CASSAGLQSSYEQYF. The CDR3 nucleotides read TGCGCCAGCAGCGCGGGACTGCAAAGCTCCTACGAGCAGTACTTC.

This chain links TRBV30 with TRBJ1-3, with D maybe TRBD1 (5 bases). The CDR3 totals 14 residues. CDR1 and CDR2 (germline): GTSNPN, SVGIG (reference sequence). V was pared by 5 bases and J by 4 bases, with 15 bases between. CDR3: CAWGKGYPGNTIYF. The CDR3 DNA sequence: TGTGCCTGGGGGAAGGGGTATCCCGGAAACACCATATATTTT.

This clone has only one observation. CDR3 in DNA: TGTGCCAGCAGCCCGGACAGATCCTACGAGCAGTACTTC. It encodes CASSPDRSYEQYF. The chain employs TRBV7-9 and TRBJ2-7; D is perhaps TRBD1 (6 bases). The CDR3 spans 13 residues. Looked up from germline, CDR1 is SEHNR and CDR2 is FQNEAQ (reference sequence). V lost 5 bases and J 1 base, leaving 9 bases between the germline ends.

This clone is a singleton in its sample. The V and J genes are TRBV9 and TRBJ1-2, with D tentatively TRBD1 (6 bases). V dropped 4 bases and J dropped 3 bases, with 16 bases sitting between them. The CDR3 is 15 residues long. Germline V gives CDR1 SGDLS, CDR2 YYNGEE. The CDR3 reads CASSSRGRLDYGYTF. CDR3 in DNA: TGTGCCAGCAGCTCGCGGGGGCGTCTCGACTATGGCTACACCTTC.

For this clone: The junction shows a germline mismatch at one end, possibly a read error. This chain connects TRBV7-9 to TRBJ2-3, with 9 positions matching TRBD1. CDR1 is SEHNR and CDR2 is FQNEAQ in the germline V gene (reference sequence). This CDR3 is 14 amino acids long. This CDR3 reads CASSQDRGTDTQYF. The DNA for the CDR3 is TGTGCCAGCAGCCAGGACAGGGGCACGGATACGCAGTATTTT.

This chain links TRBV7-9 with TRBJ1-1; D perhaps matches TRBD1 (5 bases). CDR3 length: 13 amino acids. CDR1 is SEHNR, CDR2 FQNEAQ, per germline (reference sequence). Deletions cut 5 bases from V and 4 bases from J, with 11 bases between. CDR3 nucleotides: TGTGCCAGCAGCCGTGCGCAGGGCACTGAAGCTTTCTTT. Translating gives CASSRAQGTEAFF.

This clone was counted a few times. The chain has TRBV4-3 and TRBJ2-7, with D possibly TRBD1 on 6 matching bases. The CDR3 contains 15 residues. The germline V and J ends were trimmed by 0 bases and 4 bases, with 13 bases remaining between them. Germline V CDR1 and CDR2: LGHNA, YSLEER. CDR3 amino acids: CASSQDWQGTYEQYF. The CDR3 nucleotides read TGCGCCAGCAGCCAAGACTGGCAGGGGACATACGAGCAGTACTTC.

The chain has TRBV6-5 and TRBJ2-7; perhaps TRBD1 as D (6 bases). V lost 6 bases, J lost 5 bases, and 14 bases lay in between. CDR3 length: 13 amino acids. Germline loops: CDR1 MNHEY, CDR2 SVGAGI. Here the CDR3 reads CASRDRLIHEQYF. DNA for the CDR3: TGTGCCAGCAGAGACAGGTTAATCCACGAGCAGTACTTC.

V is TRBV5-3 and J is TRBJ2-7; TRBD1 agrees at 7 bases. TRBV5-3 is an ORF, with its function uncertain. The CDR3 is 20 residues long. V trimming: 0 bases; J trimming: 0 bases; junction bases outside the gene matches: 18. The CDR3 bases are TGTGCCAGAAGCTTGGTCCCTCCCGGGACAGCCTGGGAAAGCTCCTACGAGCAGTACTTC. Protein sequence: CARSLVPPGTAWESSYEQYF.

This chain joins TRBV14 and TRBJ2-3; 12 bases line up with TRBD2. The V segment lost 0 bases and the J segment 6 bases; nucleotides outside the gene matches: 1. The CDR3 extends over 15 amino acids. Germline CDR1 and CDR2: SGHDN and FVKESK. The CDR3 here is CASSQDTSGRDTQYF. CDR3 DNA sequence: TGTGCCAGCAGCCAAGATACTAGCGGGAGGGATACGCAGTATTTT.

Only one count was recorded for this clone. The V gene is TRBV19, the J gene TRBJ2-1; TRBD2 aligns across 12 bases. With 3 bases clipped from V and 10 bases from J, the junction kept 7 bases outside the gene matches. This CDR3 is 15 amino acids long. Germline V gives CDR1 LNHDA, CDR2 SQIVND (reference sequence). CDR3 sequence: CASSILAGGPGEQFF. In DNA, the CDR3 is TGTGCCAGTAGTATCCTAGCGGGAGGGCCGGGGGAGCAGTTCTTC. Filled out from reference TRBV19 and TRBJ2-1, the complete variable domain reads DGGITQSPKYLFRKEGQNVTLSCEQNLNHDAMYWYRQDPGQGLRLIYYSQIVNDFQKGDIAEGYSVSREKKESFPLTVTSAQKNPTAFYLCASSILAGGPGEQFFGPGTRLTVL.

The chain joins TRBV2 to TRBJ2-7; 8 bases fit TRBD1. J gave up 7 bases and V 4 bases, and 6 bases lay outside the gene matches. CDR1 SNHLY and CDR2 FYNNEI come from the germline V gene. This CDR3 comprises 13 residues. As DNA, the CDR3 is TGTGCCAGCAGTGTGACAGGGGCCGGGGAGCAGTACTTC. It translates to CASSVTGAGEQYF.

In its sample, this clone was seen once. The gene calls are TRBV9 and TRBJ2-1; D may be TRBD1 (6 bases). V was trimmed by 3 bases and J by 4 bases, leaving 23 bases between them. CDR3 size: 18 residues. Germline V gives CDR1 SGDLS, CDR2 YYNGEE. Here the CDR3 reads CASSAPDSFAGVYNEQFF. The CDR3 DNA follows: TGTGCCAGCAGCGCCCCAGACTCCTTTGCAGGGGTATACAATGAGCAGTTCTTC.

This chain uses TRBV7-2 with TRBJ2-5, with 9 bases matching TRBD2. The CDR3 covers 16 residues. The V gene end was trimmed by 1 base and the J gene end by 1 base; junction bases not matched to a gene: 4. From germline, CDR1 is SGHTA and CDR2 FQGNSA. The CDR3 DNA is TGTGCCAGCAGCTTAGGAGGGCGGGGGGGCCAAGAGACCCAGTACTTC. Protein sequence: CASSLGGRGGQETQYF. Complete variable domain (other parts from reference TRBV7-2 and TRBJ2-5): GAGVSQSPSNKVTEKGKDVELRCDPISGHTALYWYRQSLGQGLEFLIYFQGNSAPDKSGLPSDRFSAERTGGSVSTLTIQRTQQEDSAVYLCASSLGGRGGQETQYFGPGTRLLVL.

The chain uses TRBV19 and TRBJ2-5; 10 bases fit TRBD2. Germline CDR1 is LNHDA and CDR2 is SQIVND (reference sequence). The CDR3 covers 16 residues. V shed 4 bases and J 4 bases; nucleotides not matched to a gene: 9. CDR3 bases: TGTGCCAGTAGTACGCGGGCTAGCGGGAGACGAGAGACCCAGTACTTC. It specifies CASSTRASGRRETQYF.

This chain joins TRBV5-4 and TRBJ2-5; 9 bases are a match to TRBD1. The CDR3 loop spans 14 amino acids. The J segment lost 5 bases and the V segment lost 4 bases, leaving 6 bases of the junction unmatched. The germline CDR1 and CDR2 sequences are SGHNT and YYREEE (reference sequence). CDR3 nucleotide sequence: TGTGCCAGCAGCCAAGGACAGGGGAGGGAGACCCAGTACTTC. This encodes CASSQGQGRETQYF. The complete variable domain, with remaining parts taken from reference TRBV5-4 and TRBJ2-5, reads ETGVTQSPTHLIKTRGQQVTLRCSSQSGHNTVSWYQQALGQGPQFIFQYYREEENGRGNFPPRFSGLQFPNYSSELNVNALELDDSALYLCASSQGQGRETQYFGPGTRLLVL.

This chain joins TRBV12-2 and TRBJ2-3; TRBD1, the table's D call, lacks a check against the DNA. TRBV12-2 is noted as a pseudogene. The CDR3 contains 13 residues. CDR3 sequence reads: CASRFQGADTQYF. CDR3 DNA: TGTGCAAGTCGCTTTCAGGGTGCAGATACGCAGTATTTT.

The V call is TRBV11-2, the J call TRBJ2-3; D is undetermined. Trimming took 3 bases from V and 4 from J, leaving 8 bases between them. This CDR3 spans 13 amino acids. Germline V gives CDR1 SGHAT, CDR2 FQNNGV. The CDR3 spells CASSFWAPDTQYF. Written as DNA, the CDR3 is TGTGCCAGCAGCTTTTGGGCACCAGATACGCAGTATTTT.

This sequence joins TRBV6-5 and TRBJ1-6, with 11 nucleotides matching TRBD1. The CDR3 consists of 15 residues. Per the germline V gene, CDR1 is MNHEY and CDR2 is SVGAGI. Trimming removed 4 bases from V and 12 bases from J; junction bases left unmatched: 8. CDR3 in amino acids: CASSSWTGGTKPLHF. In nucleotides, the CDR3 is TGTGCCAGCAGTTCTTGGACAGGGGGCACGAAACCCCTCCACTTT.

This chain uses TRBV6-6 with TRBJ2-7; 7 nucleotides agree with TRBD1. Per the germline V gene, CDR1 is MNHNY and CDR2 is SVGAGI (reference sequence). The CDR3 contains 13 residues. With V trimmed by 4 bases and J by 5 bases, 5 bases remained unmatched. CDR3 sequence (DNA): TGTGCCAGCAGTTCAGGGGGAAGGAACGAGCAGTACTTC. Translating gives CASSSGGRNEQYF.

V usage is TRBV5-1 and J usage is TRBJ2-4, with 8 bases identical to TRBD2. This CDR3 comprises 16 residues. CDR1 and CDR2 from the germline V gene are SGHRS and YFSETQ. The junction had 7 bases not matched to a gene; V was cut back by 4 bases and J by 1 base. The CDR3 bases are TGCGCCAGCAGCGCGGGGGGCGAGGGGGCCAAAAACATTCAGTACTTC. As protein: CASSAGGEGAKNIQYF.